Listed below are T cell receptor beta chains from one sample, sequenced in a study of shared clonotypes between healthy human individuals. Generated by immunoSEQ multiplex PCR, the TCRdb table keeps only in-frame clones and is missing some. Of millions of clones listed, approximately 93% are singletons. The specimen sequenced was naive CD4+ T cells from PBMCs. These receptors all stem from a man younger than 35 in good health. Some clones in this sample may be carry-over from other donors' samples. The CDR3 runs from the conserved cysteine through the conserved F or W. Fields, in order: J gene, clone size, D gene, V gene, CDR3 protein, CDR3 DNA. D genes are given only for firm matches. Clone size is given for some rows only: seen once, a few or many times, or a class if the clone is expanded.

J gene: TRBJ2-3
clone size: NA
D gene: NA
V gene: TRBV27
CDR3 protein: CASSLRSYTDTQYF
CDR3 DNA: TGTGCCAGCAGTTTAAGGTCCTACACAGATACGCAGTATTTT

J gene: TRBJ2-1
clone size: once
D gene: TRBD2
V gene: TRBV19
CDR3 protein: CASSIARGSWNEQFF
CDR3 DNA: TGTGCCAGTAGTATAGCTCGCGGGAGTTGGAATGAGCAGTTCTTC

J gene: TRBJ2-2
clone size: NA
D gene: NA
V gene: TRBV19
CDR3 protein: CASSISAGNTGELFF
CDR3 DNA: TGTGCCAGTAGTATCTCGGCGGGGAACACCGGGGAGCTGTTTTTT

J gene: TRBJ2-2
clone size: NA
D gene: NA
V gene: TRBV18
CDR3 protein: CASSPRTATGGELFF
CDR3 DNA: TGTGCCAGCTCACCAAGGACGGCCACCGGCGGGGAGCTGTTTTTT

J gene: TRBJ2-5
clone size: once
D gene: NA
V gene: TRBV9
CDR3 protein: CASSVGGRQETQYF
CDR3 DNA: TGTGCCAGCAGCGTAGGGGGGAGACAAGAGACCCAGTACTTC

J gene: TRBJ2-3
clone size: NA
D gene: NA
V gene: TRBV21-1
CDR3 protein: CASSDPGLAGGPPDTQYF
CDR3 DNA: TGTGCCAGCAGTGACCCGGGACTAGCGGGAGGGCCCCCAGATACGCAGTATTTT

J gene: TRBJ2-1
clone size: NA
D gene: NA
V gene: TRBV7-8
CDR3 protein: CASSPVPSQGNEQFF
CDR3 DNA: TGTGCCAGCAGCCCGGTCCCGTCACAGGGTAATGAGCAGTTCTTC

J gene: TRBJ1-1
clone size: NA
D gene: TRBD1
V gene: TRBV4-1
CDR3 protein: CASSPGPGTGPNTEAFF
CDR3 DNA: TGCGCCAGCAGCCCAGGTCCCGGGACAGGACCTAACACTGAAGCTTTCTTT

J gene: TRBJ2-3
clone size: NA
D gene: TRBD2
V gene: TRBV13
CDR3 protein: CASSGQREFADTQYF
CDR3 DNA: TGTGCCAGCAGTGGCCAGCGGGAGTTCGCAGATACGCAGTATTTT

J gene: TRBJ2-7
clone size: NA
D gene: TRBD1
V gene: TRBV5-4
CDR3 protein: CASNPTGYENEQYF
CDR3 DNA: TGTGCCAGCAACCCGACAGGGTACGAAAACGAGCAGTACTTC

J gene: TRBJ1-5
clone size: once
D gene: TRBD1
V gene: TRBV18
CDR3 protein: CASSPLGSTGVSNQPQHF
CDR3 DNA: TGTGCCAGCTCACCACTCGGTTCGACAGGGGTAAGCAATCAGCCCCAGCATTTT

J gene: TRBJ2-7
clone size: NA
D gene: NA
V gene: TRBV6-1
CDR3 protein: CASSVGGLRGRYEQYF
CDR3 DNA: TGTGCCAGCAGTGTGGGGGGCTTGAGGGGAAGATACGAGCAGTACTTC

J gene: TRBJ2-5
clone size: NA
D gene: NA
V gene: TRBV7-3
CDR3 protein: CASSFSHGTGETQYF
CDR3 DNA: TGTGCCAGCAGCTTTTCGCACGGCACGGGGGAGACCCAGTACTTC

J gene: TRBJ2-4
clone size: NA
D gene: TRBD2
V gene: TRBV28
CDR3 protein: CASSFSGRVNIQYF
CDR3 DNA: TGTGCCAGCAGTTTCAGTGGGAGGGTCAACATTCAGTACTTC

J gene: TRBJ2-1
clone size: NA
D gene: NA
V gene: TRBV7-3
CDR3 protein: CASSPQAPGRYNEQFF
CDR3 DNA: TGTGCCAGCAGCCCACAGGCGCCTGGTCGGTACAATGAGCAGTTCTTC

J gene: TRBJ1-2
clone size: NA
D gene: TRBD1
V gene: TRBV11-2
CDR3 protein: CASSLAQGDGYTF
CDR3 DNA: TGTGCCAGCAGCTTAGCTCAGGGGGACGGCTACACCTTC

J gene: TRBJ1-1
clone size: NA
D gene: NA
V gene: TRBV5-1
CDR3 protein: CASSLAIGGDTEAFF
CDR3 DNA: TGCGCCAGCAGCTTGGCAATTGGGGGGGACACTGAAGCTTTCTTT

J gene: TRBJ1-2
clone size: NA
D gene: NA
V gene: TRBV7-2
CDR3 protein: CASSLVTAGYGYTF
CDR3 DNA: TGTGCCAGCAGCTTAGTTACAGCGGGCTATGGCTACACCTTC

J gene: TRBJ2-5
clone size: NA
D gene: NA
V gene: TRBV7-9
CDR3 protein: CASSYRRLPGETQYF
CDR3 DNA: TGTGCCAGCAGCTATCGGCGGTTACCTGGAGAGACCCAGTACTTC

J gene: TRBJ2-3
clone size: NA
D gene: TRBD1
V gene: TRBV15
CDR3 protein: CAAGQGPNTQYF
CDR3 DNA: TGTGCCGCGGGACAGGGTCCGAATACGCAGTATTTT

J gene: TRBJ2-3
clone size: NA
D gene: NA
V gene: TRBV27
CDR3 protein: CASSLSPGVGTDTQYF
CDR3 DNA: TGTGCCAGCAGTTTATCACCAGGAGTCGGCACAGATACGCAGTATTTT

J gene: TRBJ1-2
clone size: NA
D gene: NA
V gene: TRBV14
CDR3 protein: CASSQAAGRGGYTF
CDR3 DNA: TGTGCCAGCAGCCAAGCTGCGGGGCGAGGGGGCTACACCTTC

J gene: TRBJ2-2
clone size: NA
D gene: TRBD2
V gene: TRBV5-1
CDR3 protein: CASGPLAGGVTGELFF
CDR3 DNA: TGCGCCAGCGGCCCCTTAGCGGGAGGGGTCACCGGGGAGCTGTTTTTT

J gene: TRBJ1-2
clone size: few
D gene: TRBD1
V gene: TRBV7-9
CDR3 protein: CASSPWDRPSRGYTF
CDR3 DNA: TGTGCCAGCAGCCCGTGGGACAGGCCCTCGAGGGGCTACACCTTC

J gene: TRBJ1-1
clone size: NA
D gene: NA
V gene: TRBV11-3
CDR3 protein: CASSWGENTEAFF
CDR3 DNA: TGTGCCAGCAGCTGGGGGGAGAACACTGAAGCTTTCTTT

J gene: TRBJ1-1
clone size: NA
D gene: NA
V gene: TRBV6-5
CDR3 protein: CASSYGGSTEAFF
CDR3 DNA: TGTGCCAGCAGTTACGGCGGATCCACTGAAGCTTTCTTT

J gene: TRBJ2-7
clone size: NA
D gene: NA
V gene: TRBV28
CDR3 protein: CASTPRLSTAYEQYF
CDR3 DNA: TGTGCCAGCACCCCGCGGCTGAGTACGGCCTACGAGCAGTACTTC

J gene: TRBJ2-1
clone size: NA
D gene: NA
V gene: TRBV5-4
CDR3 protein: CASSKSSYNEQFF
CDR3 DNA: TGTGCCAGCAGCAAGAGCTCCTACAATGAGCAGTTCTTC

J gene: TRBJ2-1
clone size: once
D gene: TRBD2
V gene: TRBV6-4
CDR3 protein: CASSAFLPLAGGPGEQFF
CDR3 DNA: TGTGCCAGCAGTGCCTTCCTTCCTCTAGCGGGAGGGCCGGGTGAGCAGTTCTTC

J gene: TRBJ2-7
clone size: NA
D gene: NA
V gene: TRBV18
CDR3 protein: CASSPLPPEQYF
CDR3 DNA: TGTGCCAGCTCACCACTCCCCCCCGAGCAGTACTTC

J gene: TRBJ1-1
clone size: few
D gene: NA
V gene: TRBV5-1
CDR3 protein: CASSLVPPGTEAFF
CDR3 DNA: TGCGCCAGCAGCTTAGTCCCCCCGGGGACTGAAGCTTTCTTT

J gene: TRBJ1-4
clone size: once
D gene: TRBD1
V gene: TRBV7-9
CDR3 protein: CASSTGTGPNEKLFF
CDR3 DNA: TGTGCCAGCAGCACGGGGACAGGGCCAAATGAAAAACTGTTTTTT

J gene: TRBJ1-1
clone size: NA
D gene: NA
V gene: TRBV9
CDR3 protein: CASSDSLTLNTEAFF
CDR3 DNA: TGTGCCAGCAGCGACTCACTGACCTTGAACACTGAAGCTTTCTTT

J gene: TRBJ2-7
clone size: NA
D gene: TRBD1
V gene: TRBV28
CDR3 protein: CASTAGTVIYEQYF
CDR3 DNA: TGTGCCAGCACCGCCGGGACAGTTATTTACGAGCAGTACTTC

J gene: TRBJ1-2
clone size: NA
D gene: TRBD1
V gene: TRBV19
CDR3 protein: CASSTGGAKGYTF
CDR3 DNA: TGTGCCAGTAGTACAGGGGGCGCGAAAGGCTACACCTTC

J gene: TRBJ2-7
clone size: NA
D gene: NA
V gene: TRBV27
CDR3 protein: CASRLVWDSYEQYF
CDR3 DNA: TGTGCCAGCAGGCTCGTTTGGGACTCCTACGAGCAGTACTTC

J gene: TRBJ2-5
clone size: NA
D gene: TRBD2
V gene: TRBV5-1
CDR3 protein: CASSSRTSGEETQYF
CDR3 DNA: TGCGCCAGCAGCTCCAGGACTAGCGGTGAAGAGACCCAGTACTTC

J gene: TRBJ1-5
clone size: once
D gene: NA
V gene: TRBV19
CDR3 protein: CASRDRPYSNQPQHF
CDR3 DNA: TGTGCCAGTAGGGACAGACCATATAGCAATCAGCCCCAGCATTTT

J gene: TRBJ2-1
clone size: NA
D gene: NA
V gene: TRBV18
CDR3 protein: CASSAGTADNEQFF
CDR3 DNA: TGTGCCAGCTCGGCCGGGACGGCGGACAATGAGCAGTTCTTC

J gene: TRBJ1-1
clone size: NA
D gene: NA
V gene: TRBV23-1
CDR3 protein: CASTSAQNTEAFF
CDR3 DNA: TGCGCCAGCACCTCCGCACAGAACACTGAAGCTTTCTTT

J gene: TRBJ1-2
clone size: NA
D gene: NA
V gene: TRBV6-5
CDR3 protein: CASRTPGPASYTF
CDR3 DNA: TGTGCCAGCAGAACCCCGGGACCGGCCAGCTACACCTTC

J gene: TRBJ1-3
clone size: NA
D gene: NA
V gene: TRBV5-6
CDR3 protein: CASSLDARNSGNTIYF
CDR3 DNA: TGTGCCAGCAGCTTGGACGCCCGAAACTCTGGAAACACCATATATTTT

J gene: TRBJ1-3
clone size: NA
D gene: NA
V gene: TRBV7-3
CDR3 protein: CASSLQGMAGNTIYF
CDR3 DNA: TGTGCCAGCAGCTTACAGGGGATGGCTGGAAACACCATATATTTT

J gene: TRBJ2-5
clone size: NA
D gene: NA
V gene: TRBV28
CDR3 protein: CASRQTGRGRTQYF
CDR3 DNA: TGTGCCAGCAGACAGACAGGGAGGGGGAGGACCCAGTACTTC